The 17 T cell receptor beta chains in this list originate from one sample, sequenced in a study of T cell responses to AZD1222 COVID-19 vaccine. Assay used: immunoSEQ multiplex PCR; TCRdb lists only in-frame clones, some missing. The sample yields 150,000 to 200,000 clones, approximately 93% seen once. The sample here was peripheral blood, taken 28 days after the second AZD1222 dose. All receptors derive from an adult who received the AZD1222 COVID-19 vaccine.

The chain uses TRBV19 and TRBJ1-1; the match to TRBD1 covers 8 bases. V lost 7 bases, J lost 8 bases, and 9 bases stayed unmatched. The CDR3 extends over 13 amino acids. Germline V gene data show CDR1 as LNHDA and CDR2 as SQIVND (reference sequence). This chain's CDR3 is CASIGWTGIEAFF. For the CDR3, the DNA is TGTGCCAGTATCGGCTGGACAGGGATAGAAGCTTTCTTT.

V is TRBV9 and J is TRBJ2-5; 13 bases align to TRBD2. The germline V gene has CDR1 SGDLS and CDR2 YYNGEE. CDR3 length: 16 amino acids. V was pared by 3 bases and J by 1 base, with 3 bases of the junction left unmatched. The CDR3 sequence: CASSAGTSGAQETQYF. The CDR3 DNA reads TGTGCCAGCAGCGCCGGGACTAGCGGGGCCCAAGAGACCCAGTACTTC.

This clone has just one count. In DNA form, the CDR3 reads TGTGCCTCCTCACCCCCAGGACAGGGAGGAGGCGAGACCCAGTACTTC. Encoded protein: CASSPPGQGGGETQYF. The chain employs TRBV30 and TRBJ2-5; 8 positions match TRBD1. The CDR3 totals 16 residues. Trimming removed 7 bases from V and 5 bases from J; junction bases left unmatched: 18. Germline V CDR1 and CDR2: GTSNPN, SVGIG (reference sequence).

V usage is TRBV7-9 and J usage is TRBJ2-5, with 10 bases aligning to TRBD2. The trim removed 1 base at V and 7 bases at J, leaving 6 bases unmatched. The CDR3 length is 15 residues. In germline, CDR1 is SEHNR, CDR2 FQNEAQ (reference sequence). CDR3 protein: CASSLVTSGVVTQYF. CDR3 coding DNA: TGTGCCAGCAGCTTAGTAACTAGCGGGGTAGTGACCCAGTACTTC.

The CDR3 region has the DNA TGTGCCAGCAGCCCTTGGACAGTAACTAATGAAAAACTGTTTTTT. Its protein is CASSPWTVTNEKLFF. The chain has TRBV3-1 (or the pseudogene TRBV3-2) and TRBJ1-4; tentatively, D is TRBD1 (6 bases). The V and J ends lost 4 bases and 1 base respectively, with 10 bases between them. Germline-derived CDR1 and CDR2 are LGHDT and YNNKEL (reference sequence). This CDR3 is 15 amino acids long.

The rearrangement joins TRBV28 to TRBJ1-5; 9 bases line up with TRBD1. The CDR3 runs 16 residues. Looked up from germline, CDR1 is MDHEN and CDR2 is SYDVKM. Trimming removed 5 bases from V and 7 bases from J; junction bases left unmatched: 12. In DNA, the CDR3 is TGTGCCAGCAGTCCACCTCTGGGACAGGGTGCCCAGCCCCAGCATTTT. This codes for CASSPPLGQGAQPQHF.

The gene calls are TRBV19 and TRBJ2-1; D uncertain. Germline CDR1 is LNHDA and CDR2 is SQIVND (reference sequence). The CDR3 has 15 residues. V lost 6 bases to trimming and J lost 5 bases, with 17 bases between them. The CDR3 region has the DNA TGTGCCAGTAGCTTACTCCAAACCTCACACAATGAGCAGTTCTTC. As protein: CASSLLQTSHNEQFF.

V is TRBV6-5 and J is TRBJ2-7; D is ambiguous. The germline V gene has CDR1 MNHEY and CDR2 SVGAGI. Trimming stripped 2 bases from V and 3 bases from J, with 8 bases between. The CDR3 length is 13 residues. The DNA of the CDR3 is TGTGCCAGCAGTTACGCCAGAAGCTACGAGCAGTACTTC. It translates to CASSYARSYEQYF.

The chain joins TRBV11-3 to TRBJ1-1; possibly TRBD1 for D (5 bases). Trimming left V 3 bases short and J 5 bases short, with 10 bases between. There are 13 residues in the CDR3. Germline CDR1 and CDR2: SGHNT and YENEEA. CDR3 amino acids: CASSFAGTTEAFF. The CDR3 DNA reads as TGTGCCAGCAGCTTTGCAGGGACGACTGAAGCTTTCTTT.

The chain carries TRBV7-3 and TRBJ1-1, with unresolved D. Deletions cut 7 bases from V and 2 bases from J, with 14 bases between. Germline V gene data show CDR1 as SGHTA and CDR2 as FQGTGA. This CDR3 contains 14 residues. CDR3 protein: CASTVAGGNTEAFF. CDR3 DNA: TGTGCCAGCACCGTTGCAGGCGGAAACACTGAAGCTTTCTTT.

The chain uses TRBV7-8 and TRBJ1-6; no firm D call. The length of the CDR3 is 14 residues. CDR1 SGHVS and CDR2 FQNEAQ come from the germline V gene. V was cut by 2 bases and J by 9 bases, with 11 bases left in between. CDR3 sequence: CASSLIGIGSPLHF. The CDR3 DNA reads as TGTGCCAGCAGCTTAATCGGGATTGGTTCACCCCTCCACTTT.

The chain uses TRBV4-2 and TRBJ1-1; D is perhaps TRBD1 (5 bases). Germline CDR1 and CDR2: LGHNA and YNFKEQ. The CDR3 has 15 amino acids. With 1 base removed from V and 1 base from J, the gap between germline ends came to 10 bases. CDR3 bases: TGTGCCAGCAGCCAAGGGGACGGACCGAACACTGAAGCTTTCTTT. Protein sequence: CASSQGDGPNTEAFF.

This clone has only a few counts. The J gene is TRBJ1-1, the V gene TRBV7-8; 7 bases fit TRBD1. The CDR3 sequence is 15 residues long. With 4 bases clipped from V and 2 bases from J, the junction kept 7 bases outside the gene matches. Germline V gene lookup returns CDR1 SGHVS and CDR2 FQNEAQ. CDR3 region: CASSSGAGGNTEAFF. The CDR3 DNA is TGTGCCAGCAGCTCTGGGGCAGGGGGAAACACTGAAGCTTTCTTT.

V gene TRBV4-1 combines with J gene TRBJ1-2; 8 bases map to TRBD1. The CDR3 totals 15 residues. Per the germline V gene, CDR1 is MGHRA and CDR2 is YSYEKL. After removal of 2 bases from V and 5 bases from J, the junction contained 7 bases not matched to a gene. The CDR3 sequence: CASSQWGQAPYGYTF. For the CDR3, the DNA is TGCGCCAGCAGCCAATGGGGACAGGCGCCTTATGGCTACACCTTC.

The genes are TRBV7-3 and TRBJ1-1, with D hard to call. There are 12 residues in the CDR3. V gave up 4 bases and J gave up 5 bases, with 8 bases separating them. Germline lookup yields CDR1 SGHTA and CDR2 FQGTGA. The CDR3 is CASSSPGTEAFF. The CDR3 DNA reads TGTGCCAGCAGCTCACCAGGAACTGAAGCTTTCTTT.

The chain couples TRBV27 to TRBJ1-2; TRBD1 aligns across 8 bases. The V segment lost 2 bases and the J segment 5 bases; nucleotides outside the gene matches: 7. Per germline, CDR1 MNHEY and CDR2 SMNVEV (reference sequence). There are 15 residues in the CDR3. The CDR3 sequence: CASSLGPRGQYGYTF. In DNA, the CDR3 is TGTGCCAGCAGTTTAGGCCCCAGGGGGCAATATGGCTACACCTTC.

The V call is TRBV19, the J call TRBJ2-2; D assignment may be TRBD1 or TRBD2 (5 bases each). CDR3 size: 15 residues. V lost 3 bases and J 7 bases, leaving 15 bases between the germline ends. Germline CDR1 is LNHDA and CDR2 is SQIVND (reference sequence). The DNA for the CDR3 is TGTGCCAGTAGTATGTCGGGACCTTCGGTCGGGGAGCTGTTTTTT. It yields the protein CASSMSGPSVGELFF.